This T cell receptor beta chain was obtained from a study of naive and memory T cell subsets. After CD4 positive bead selection, the CD4-negative fraction gave CD8 T cells. Cells stained for CD3, CD4, CD8, CD45RA, CD27 and viability were sorted into four CD45RA/CD27 subsets. The beta constant-region primer was an equimolar mix of two oligonucleotides covering TRBC1 and TRBC2. Four rounds of PCR amplified the ligated cDNA using nested alpha and beta constant-region primers plus SP2. TCRdb itself ran the UMI-ligation and nested PCR reads through MiXCR, one entry per CDR3 protein. This table has 20,000 to 25,000 distinct CDR3 sequences, 8.5% to 10% appearing once. For this clonotype: Its antigen is not identified.

Study results and caveats: Clonotypes are single alpha or beta chains, not paired receptors. In naive cells, over 85% of TCR sequences were seen only once.

CDR3 length: 19 amino acids. Germline V lookup: CDR1 SEHNR, CDR2 FQNEAQ (reference sequence). Germline trimming cut 5 bases from V and 8 bases from J; bases unmatched to any gene: 17. The clonotype comes from a human donor in good health. The chain couples TRBV7-9 to TRBJ2-2, with 13 bases fitting TRBD2. The specimen sequenced was central memory CD8+ T cells from blood. CDR3 coding DNA: TGTGCCAGCAGCCGGGTTCCCGGGACTAGCGGGATGACATCTGGGGAGCTGTTTTTT. Its protein product is CASSRVPGTSGMTSGELFF.